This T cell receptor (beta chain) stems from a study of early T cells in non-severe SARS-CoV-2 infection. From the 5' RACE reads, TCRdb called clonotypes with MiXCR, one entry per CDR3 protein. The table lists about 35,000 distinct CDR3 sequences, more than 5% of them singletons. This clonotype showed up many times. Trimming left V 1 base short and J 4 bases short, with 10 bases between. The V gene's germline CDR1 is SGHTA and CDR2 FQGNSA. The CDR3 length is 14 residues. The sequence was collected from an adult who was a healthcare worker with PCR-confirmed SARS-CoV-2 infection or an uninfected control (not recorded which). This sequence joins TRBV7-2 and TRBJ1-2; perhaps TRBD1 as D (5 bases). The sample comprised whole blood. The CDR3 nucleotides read TGTGCCAGCAGCTTAGGCCAGGGCGTCTATGGCTACACCTTC. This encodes CASSLGQGVYGYTF. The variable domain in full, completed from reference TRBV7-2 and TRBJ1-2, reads GAGVSQSPSNKVTEKGKDVELRCDPISGHTALYWYRQSLGQGLEFLIYFQGNSAPDKSGLPSDRFSAERTGGSVSTLTIQRTQQEDSAVYLCASSLGQGVYGYTFGSGTRLTVV.